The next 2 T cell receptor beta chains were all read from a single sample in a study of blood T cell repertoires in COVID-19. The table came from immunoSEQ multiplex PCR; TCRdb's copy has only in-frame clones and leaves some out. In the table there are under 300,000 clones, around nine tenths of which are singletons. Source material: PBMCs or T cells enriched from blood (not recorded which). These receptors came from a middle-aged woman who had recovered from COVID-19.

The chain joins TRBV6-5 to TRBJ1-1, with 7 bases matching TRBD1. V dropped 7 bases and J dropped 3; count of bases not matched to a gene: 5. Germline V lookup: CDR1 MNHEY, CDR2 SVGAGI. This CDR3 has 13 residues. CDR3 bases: TGTGCCAGCACGGGACAGAGGCACACTGAAGCTTTCTTT. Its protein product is CASTGQRHTEAFF.

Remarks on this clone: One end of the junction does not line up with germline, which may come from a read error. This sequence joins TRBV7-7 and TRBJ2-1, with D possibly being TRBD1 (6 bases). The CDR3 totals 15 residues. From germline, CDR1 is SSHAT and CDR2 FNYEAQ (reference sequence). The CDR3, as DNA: TGTGCTAGCAGCCTCAACAGGGAAGTACTCGATGAGCAGTTCTTC. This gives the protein CASSLNREVLDEQFF.